This T cell receptor (beta chain) appears in the sequencing data of a study of T-cell reconstitution after alpha-beta-depleted transplantation in children. Study-level findings and limits: Most T-cell counts and diversity one year after the transplant came from T cells that were newly produced. Surviving recipient T cells and thymic progenitors accounted for the high day-60 TCRbeta diversity observed in some patients. There were reportedly several hundred expanded graft clones from which alpha-beta T cells came about two months after transplant.

Unique molecular identifiers featured in how the TCRbeta library was prepared. TCRdb fed the PCR reads into MiXCR, producing one record per CDR3 protein. The table lists about 150,000 distinct CDR3 sequences, 8% to 10% of them singletons. This clonotype was detected ten times or more. Its antigen remains unidentified. At one end the junction does not follow the germline gene, possibly because of a read error. CDR1 is SGHRS and CDR2 is YFSETQ in the germline V gene. This CDR3 region has 15 residues. The receptor's source is a female patient aged 2-10 years who had a stem cell transplant for congenital amegakaryocytic thrombocytopenia, so the T cells may come from the graft donor. The chain joins TRBV5-1 to TRBJ2-6; a possible D gene is TRBD2 (6 bases). Material: PBMCs, mostly from graft donor cells, obtained 180 days after TCRalphabeta/CD19-depleted stem cell transplant. The CDR3 region has the DNA TGTGCCAGCAGCTTAGGAGGGACTGGGGCCAACGTCCTGACTTTC. Its translation: CASSLGGTGANVLTF.